These 5 T cell receptor beta chains were sequenced from one sample in a study of identical twins (dated by TCRdb to 2016 to 2017). Receptor libraries were prepared by 5' RACE. TCRdb records Illumina HiSeq 2000 as the sequencer. TCRdb reanalyzed the raw reads on its own, using fastp at Q25 for trimming and MiXCR for clone calling, and kept in-frame beta chains. All rows with the same CDR3 protein become a single entry with the most common DNA and genes. For this sample the table gives around 220,000 distinct CDR3 sequences, of which 11% to 15% were detected only once. The biggest ten clones account for 7% to 9.5% of the sample. The sequenced material came from memory (CD45RO+) T cells sorted from blood. What the cell subset or site label conveys for this sample: CD45RO+ enriched T cells. Receptor source: a woman younger than 30 in good health.

The sample holds many counts of this clonotype. One junction end does not reproduce the germline sequence, and a read error may be involved. The rearrangement links TRBV12-3 or TRBV12-4 to TRBJ1-6; possible D gene TRBD1, 5 bases. The length of the CDR3 is 11 residues. The CDR3 bases are TGTGCCAGCAGTCCCTCGAGGGACCTTTACTTT. Its translation is CASSPSRDLYF.

The table lists this clonotype with a few counts. The V and J genes are TRBV11-2 and TRBJ2-3, with TRBD2 matching 8 bases. The CDR3 has 17 amino acids. CDR1 is SGHAT, CDR2 FQNNGV, per germline. J was trimmed by 1 base and V by 0 bases; bases with no gene match: 6. The CDR3 spells CASSLEARGGRTDTQYF. CDR3 bases: TGTGCCAGCAGCTTAGAGGCCCGGGGGGGCCGCACAGATACGCAGTATTTT.

This clonotype has more than one count but fewer than ten. The chain recombines TRBV20-1 with TRBJ1-3; D might be TRBD1 (5 bases). This CDR3 is 14 amino acids long. The germline V and J ends were trimmed by 3 bases and 3 bases, with 12 bases remaining between them. CDR1 and CDR2 (germline): DFQATT, SNEGSKA (reference sequence). CDR3: CSASPAGHGNTIYF. The CDR3 DNA follows: TGCAGTGCTAGTCCCGCAGGGCATGGAAACACCATATATTTT.

This clonotype was counted many times. This sequence joins TRBV5-1 and TRBJ1-5, with 7 positions matching TRBD1. Germline lookup yields CDR1 SGHRS and CDR2 YFSETQ. The CDR3 contains 15 residues. J lost 5 bases, V lost 5 bases, and 10 bases had no gene match. The CDR3 DNA reads TGCGCCAGCAGTCCCGAGGGGGCTAACTATCAGCCCCAGCATTTT. Its protein is CASSPEGANYQPQHF.

V is TRBV29-1 and J is TRBJ2-7; TRBD1 agrees at 7 bases. With 6 bases clipped from V and 5 bases from J, the junction kept 16 bases outside the gene matches. CDR3 length equals 15 residues. Germline V gene data show CDR1 as SQVTM and CDR2 as ANQGSEA. The CDR3 DNA is TGCAGCGTCAAGGGGGCAGCGAGGGGTACTGACGAGCAGTACTTC. Its protein product is CSVKGAARGTDEQYF.